The subject of this entry is one TCR beta chain. What this receptor recognizes is not known. Base qualities are not provided; no much larger clone lies one nucleotide away. The entry originates in a study of T cells in Graves' hyperthyroidism and ophthalmopathy (dated by TCRdb to about 2019). Turning to the overall study: TCR V-J signatures able to tell the groups apart were searched for in a discovery cohort of 95 to 100 patients, of whom over 40 had Graves' ophthalmopathy and about 60 had stable Graves' hyperthyroidism. According to the paper, TCR Vbeta CDR3 sequencing was carried out on 135 peripheral blood samples, which came from 40 to 45 ophthalmopathy, fewer than 80 hyperthyroidism and 17 progressor patients. An independent validation cohort of about 20 hyperthyroidism patients and approximately 15 patients who later progressed to ophthalmopathy tested prospective prediction of ophthalmopathy. The 75 to 100 discovery patients were randomly split 7:3 into training and test sets. In addition, the study compared T-cell repertoires in thyroid tissue and in blood from about six Graves' hyperthyroidism patients. Following sampling, methimazole starting at 30 mg daily was given to hyperthyroidism patients, and high-dose intravenous methylprednisolone was given to ophthalmopathy patients.

TCR beta CDR3 regions were amplified from RNA transcripts. The first round of RT-PCR for the TCR CDR3 was performed with the HTBI primer set and the Qiagen OneStep RT-PCR kit. Libraries were constructed in a second round of multiplex PCR, after which size selection and purification were performed. Sequencing of the libraries was done on an Illumina HiSeq2000 using paired-end 100 bp reads. Per the authors' processing: Raw data were processed with SOAPnuke, discarding reads with adapters, uncalled bases, mean Phred below 15, or no exact constant-primer or identifier match. COPE v1.2.5 was used to merge high-quality paired reads, and clonotypes were defined as unique nucleotide sequences. MiTCR v1.1 was used to align clonotypes to the IMGT TRBV, TRBD and TRBJ reference segments. The analysis was restricted to V-J combinations with a frequency above 0.0001, which together covered 99% to 99.2% of the repertoires. A TCS score was defined as the ratio between F50 (clonal expansion) and ExV (chaos), using BLOSUM62-based TCRdist between CDR3 peptides within each V-J. Welch's t-statistics and random forest reduced several hundred V-J features to 10 to 15, which were used in a naive Bayes classifier (R e1071). The public sequencing data were trimmed at Q25 with fastp and processed into clonotypes with MiXCR by TCRdb, which kept only in-frame beta chains. Each entry merges the rows of one CDR3 protein and shows their most common DNA and genes. The V and J calls shown here were made by TCRdb, not taken from the authors' results. The table for this sample lists about 560,000 distinct CDR3 sequences; roughly 46% of them were counted only once. The top ten clonotypes cover about 8.2% of the sample.

A patient counted as having stable Graves' hyperthyroidism if no progression to ophthalmopathy occurred over 18 months of follow-up. Hyperthyroidism patients were newly diagnosed, had a disease duration of under 2 months, and were aged 18 to 65 years. Exclusion was applied to patients with uncontrolled infections, other autoimmune diseases, pregnancy or lactation. Clinical symptoms, serum thyroxine and TRAb, thyroid ultrasound, and orbital computed tomography formed the basis for the diagnoses. Trizol reagent was used to extract total RNA, and RNA quality was then checked on an Agilent 2100 Bioanalyzer. The CDR3 covers 14 residues, taking in both the cysteine and the phenylalanine. Left in the record is the CDR3 DNA by itself, 42 bases read in frame from the first base. CDR1 MGHDK and CDR2 SYGVNS were looked up in the germline V gene. The V end gives up 4 bases and the J end 5 bases, leaving 6 bases in the junction not matched to a gene.

What the research found in general, with its limitations: Ophthalmopathy was separated from stable hyperthyroidism by a 13 V-J signature model, with approximately 85% sensitivity and about 81% specificity obtained in cross-validation and 80%/75% obtained in testing. Sample size was not statistically predetermined, and investigators were not blinded to group allocation. Most expanded thyroid clonotypes (frequency above 0.001) were also detected in blood, suggesting blood repertoires may reflect thyroid immune responses. In validation, the model predicted progression to ophthalmopathy a median of 6.5 months before onset, with roughly 68% sensitivity and 72.22% specificity.

The sequence was obtained from a woman aged 18-29 years with Graves' hyperthyroidism. Donor details come from another sample of the same person, matched by shared clones. The sample comprised peripheral blood or thyroid tissue (not recorded which). This receptor chain uses TRBV25-1 and TRBJ1-1, and 8 junction bases match TRBD1. Read as DNA, the sequence is TGTGCCAGCAGTGCCGACAGGGGAGGTACTGAAGCTTTCTTT. Translated, this is CASSADRGGTEAFF.